Listed below are T cell receptor beta chains from one sample, sequenced in a study of blood T cell repertoires in COVID-19. Sequencing used immunoSEQ multiplex PCR; TCRdb keeps in-frame clones, though not all of them. The table includes roughly 200,000 clones, 70% to 90% detected once. The sample comprised peripheral blood. All receptors come from a man aged 55-75 years with acute or convalescent COVID-19. The CDR3 runs from the conserved cysteine through the conserved F or W. The D gene is left open where the match is weak. The listing skips clone size in some rows; elsewhere it reads once, few, many or a size class.

CDR3: CASSQEGTSSIQYF; DNA: TGTGCCAGCAGCCAAGAAGGGACTAGCTCTATACAGTACTTC; J: TRBJ2-7; V: TRBV3-1/TRBV3-2; size: -; D: TRBD2
CDR3: CASSRASGRLNEQFF; DNA: TGTGCCAGCAGCCGAGCCAGCGGGAGGTTAAATGAGCAGTTCTTC; J: TRBJ2-1; V: TRBV7-8; size: -; D: TRBD2
CDR3: CASSTDRVGGNTIYF; DNA: TGTGCCAGCAGCACCGACAGGGTCGGCGGAAACACCATATATTTT; J: TRBJ1-3; V: TRBV11-2; size: -; D: TRBD1
CDR3: CASRRKPGQGPHEQYF; DNA: TGTGCCAGCAGACGGAAGCCGGGACAGGGTCCCCACGAGCAGTACTTC; J: TRBJ2-7; V: TRBV27; size: few; D: TRBD1
CDR3: CASSLDRGAGNTIYF; DNA: TGTGCCAGCAGCCTCGACAGGGGGGCTGGAAACACCATATATTTT; J: TRBJ1-3; V: TRBV7-2; size: -; D: TRBD1
CDR3: CASGLVLGRGETQYF; DNA: TGTGCTAGTGGTTTGGTACTCGGGAGGGGGGAGACCCAGTACTTC; J: TRBJ2-5; V: TRBV12-5; size: -; D: TRBD2
CDR3: CASSPGSLRGKGFEQYF; DNA: TGCGCCAGCAGCCCCGGGTCCCTCAGGGGGAAGGGGTTCGAGCAGTACTTC; J: TRBJ2-7; V: TRBV4-1; size: -; D: TRBD1
CDR3: CAWSVYRGAGANVLTF; DNA: TGTGCCTGGAGTGTCTACAGGGGGGCTGGGGCCAACGTCCTGACTTTC; J: TRBJ2-6; V: TRBV30; size: -; D: TRBD1
CDR3: CASSLEPRSGEQYF; DNA: TGCGCCAGCAGCTTGGAGCCTCGCTCGGGCGAGCAGTACTTC; J: TRBJ2-7; V: TRBV5-1; size: -; D: -
CDR3: CASSQDRGNTGELFF; DNA: TGTGCCAGCAGCCAAGATCGGGGGAACACCGGGGAGCTGTTTTTT; J: TRBJ2-2; V: TRBV4-2; size: -; D: -
CDR3: CASSRAGGPVETQYF; DNA: TGTGCCAGCAGCCGAGCGGGAGGGCCCGTTGAGACCCAGTACTTC; J: TRBJ2-5; V: TRBV11-2; size: -; D: TRBD2
CDR3: CASSSRQGSEKLFF; DNA: TGCGCCAGCAGCTCCCGACAGGGGAGCGAAAAACTGTTTTTT; J: TRBJ1-4; V: TRBV5-1; size: -; D: TRBD1
CDR3: CASSNTGQGYEQYF; DNA: TGTGCCAGCAGTAATACGGGACAGGGCTACGAGCAGTACTTC; J: TRBJ2-7; V: TRBV2; size: -; D: TRBD1
CDR3: CAWRWSGSGKTEAFF; DNA: TGTGCCTGGAGGTGGTCGGGCTCGGGAAAAACTGAAGCTTTCTTT; J: TRBJ1-1; V: TRBV30; size: -; D: -
CDR3: CASSAGQGTRAFF; DNA: TGTGCCAGCAGCGCAGGACAGGGAACGCGGGCTTTCTTT; J: TRBJ1-1; V: TRBV9; size: -; D: TRBD1
CDR3: CASSDDAGGNYGYTF; DNA: TGCGCCAGCAGTGATGATGCAGGGGGGAACTATGGCTACACCTTC; J: TRBJ1-2; V: TRBV10-1; size: -; D: TRBD1
CDR3: CASSWGHSRDEQFF; DNA: TGTGCCAGCAGTTGGGGACACTCCCGAGATGAGCAGTTCTTC; J: TRBJ2-1; V: TRBV7-3; size: -; D: -
CDR3: CASSLGWASDNEQFF; DNA: TGCGCCAGCAGCTTGGGTTGGGCTAGCGACAATGAGCAGTTCTTC; J: TRBJ2-1; V: TRBV5-1; size: few; D: -
CDR3: CATRQGAGNTGELFF; DNA: TGTGCCACCAGGCAGGGGGCCGGGAACACCGGGGAGCTGTTTTTT; J: TRBJ2-2; V: TRBV24-1; size: -; D: TRBD1
CDR3: CASSLVAEEQYF; DNA: TGTGCCAGCAGCTTAGTAGCGGAAGAGCAGTACTTC; J: TRBJ2-7; V: TRBV7-2; size: -; D: -
CDR3: CASSSLALFSPGELFF; DNA: TGTGCCAGCTCATCCTTAGCGCTATTCTCACCCGGGGAGCTGTTTTTT; J: TRBJ2-2; V: TRBV18; size: -; D: -
CDR3: CASSPRQSNEKLFF; DNA: TGTGCCAGCAGCCCCCGACAGAGTAATGAAAAACTGTTTTTT; J: TRBJ1-4; V: TRBV28; size: -; D: -
CDR3: CASSQGRPRVALHF; DNA: TGTGCCAGCAGCCAAGGCCGTCCCAGGGTCGCCCTCCACTTT; J: TRBJ1-6; V: TRBV3-1/TRBV3-2; size: -; D: -
CDR3: CASSLRQATNEKLFF; DNA: TGTGCCAGCAGCCTCCGACAGGCAACTAATGAAAAACTGTTTTTT; J: TRBJ1-4; V: TRBV3-1/TRBV3-2; size: -; D: -
CDR3: CASSPNSGRGTDTQYF; DNA: TGTGCCAGCTCACCTAATAGCGGGAGAGGCACAGATACGCAGTATTTT; J: TRBJ2-3; V: TRBV18; size: -; D: TRBD2
CDR3: CASQAPSGNTIYF; DNA: TGTGCCAGTCAGGCGCCCTCTGGAAACACCATATATTTT; J: TRBJ1-3; V: TRBV10-3; size: -; D: -
CDR3: CASSPGLAGDNEQFF; DNA: TGTGCCAGCAGTCCAGGACTAGCGGGAGACAATGAGCAGTTCTTC; J: TRBJ2-1; V: TRBV6-5; size: -; D: TRBD2
CDR3: CAWSVQGAGGEKLFF; DNA: TGTGCCTGGAGTGTACAGGGAGCCGGTGGAGAAAAACTGTTTTTT; J: TRBJ1-4; V: TRBV30; size: -; D: -
CDR3: CASSRRQGLPNGNTIYF; DNA: TGTGCCAGCAGCCGACGACAGGGACTTCCTAATGGAAACACCATATATTTT; J: TRBJ1-3; V: TRBV3-1/TRBV3-2; size: -; D: TRBD1
CDR3: CASGTSNTGELFF; DNA: TGTGCCAGCGGGACTAGTAACACCGGGGAGCTGTTTTTT; J: TRBJ2-2; V: TRBV28; size: -; D: TRBD2
CDR3: CASGRTSGNTGELFF; DNA: TGTGCCAGCGGGAGGACTAGCGGTAACACCGGGGAGCTGTTTTTT; J: TRBJ2-2; V: TRBV2; size: once; D: TRBD2
CDR3: CASSATWTQQRGGYTF; DNA: TGTGCCAGCAGTGCCACCTGGACACAGCAAAGGGGTGGCTACACCTTC; J: TRBJ1-2; V: TRBV2; size: -; D: -
CDR3: CASSHPDRVYGYTF; DNA: TGCGCCAGCAGCCACCCGGACAGGGTATATGGCTACACCTTC; J: TRBJ1-2; V: TRBV4-1; size: -; D: TRBD1
CDR3: CASRTLQGISHEQYF; DNA: TGTGCCAGCAGGACTTTACAGGGGATCTCCCACGAGCAGTACTTC; J: TRBJ2-7; V: TRBV6-5; size: few; D: TRBD1
CDR3: CASSLSPLAGNTIYF; DNA: TGTGCCAGCAGCTTGAGCCCCTTGGCTGGAAACACCATATATTTT; J: TRBJ1-3; V: TRBV5-5; size: -; D: -
CDR3: CAISGSGTGKNEQFF; DNA: TGTGCCATCAGTGGTTCCGGGACAGGGAAGAATGAGCAGTTCTTC; J: TRBJ2-1; V: TRBV10-3; size: -; D: TRBD1
CDR3: CAWSWGAEAFF; DNA: TGTGCCTGGAGTTGGGGCGCTGAAGCTTTCTTT; J: TRBJ1-1; V: TRBV30; size: -; D: -
CDR3: CASSHDPRAIYF; DNA: TGTGCCAGCAGTCACGACCCCCGGGCCATATATTTT; J: TRBJ1-3; V: TRBV28; size: once; D: -
CDR3: CACTAGQINYGYTF; DNA: TGTGCCTGCACCGCGGGACAGATTAACTATGGCTACACCTTC; J: TRBJ1-2; V: TRBV30; size: -; D: TRBD1
CDR3: CASTLIGTNEKLFF; DNA: TGTGCCAGTACCCTAATCGGTACTAATGAAAAACTGTTTTTT; J: TRBJ1-4; V: TRBV19; size: -; D: -
CDR3: CTSSQDLGGRADEETQYF; DNA: TGCACCAGCAGCCAAGATCTTGGCGGGAGGGCCGACGAAGAGACCCAGTACTTC; J: TRBJ2-5; V: TRBV1; size: -; D: -
CDR3: CASSLGSGISGNTIYF; DNA: TGTGCCAGCAGCTTAGGATCAGGGATCTCTGGAAACACCATATATTTT; J: TRBJ1-3; V: TRBV11-2; size: -; D: -
CDR3: CASSSGSADEQFF; DNA: TGTGCCAGCAGCTCGGGGTCTGCCGATGAGCAGTTCTTC; J: TRBJ2-1; V: TRBV7-3; size: once; D: -
CDR3: CASRTGGAGEKLFF; DNA: TGTGCCAGCAGGACAGGGGGCGCTGGGGAAAAACTGTTTTTT; J: TRBJ1-4; V: TRBV6-5; size: few; D: TRBD1
CDR3: CASSDAGRGYTF; DNA: TGTGCCAGCAGTGACGCGGGGAGAGGCTACACCTTC; J: TRBJ1-2; V: TRBV6-4; size: -; D: -
CDR3: CASSLGGSPTEAFF; DNA: TGCGCCAGCAGCTTGGGGGGCAGCCCCACTGAAGCTTTCTTT; J: TRBJ1-1; V: TRBV5-1; size: -; D: -
CDR3: CASSLWGLAGTSYEQYF; DNA: TGTGCCAGCAGTTTATGGGGACTAGCGGGAACATCCTACGAGCAGTACTTC; J: TRBJ2-7; V: TRBV27; size: -; D: TRBD2
CDR3: CASSLADSGDSPLHF; DNA: TGTGCCAGCAGCTTAGCCGACTCCGGGGATTCACCCCTCCACTTT; J: TRBJ1-6; V: TRBV7-9; size: once; D: -
CDR3: CASSSIDGAYEQYF; DNA: TGCGCCAGCAGCTCCATTGACGGAGCCTACGAGCAGTACTTC; J: TRBJ2-7; V: TRBV5-1; size: -; D: -
CDR3: CSADRRYRAYNEQFF; DNA: TGCAGCGCCGACCGAAGGTACAGGGCCTACAATGAGCAGTTCTTC; J: TRBJ2-1; V: TRBV29-1; size: few; D: -
CDR3: CASTTGGTEAFF; DNA: TGTGCCAGTACTACAGGGGGCACTGAAGCTTTCTTT; J: TRBJ1-1; V: TRBV19; size: -; D: TRBD1
CDR3: CASSSSTGGGQPQHF; DNA: TGTGCCAGCAGCTCCAGCACAGGGGGCGGTCAGCCCCAGCATTTT; J: TRBJ1-5; V: TRBV9; size: -; D: TRBD1
CDR3: CASREGTSGSYNEQFF; DNA: TGCGCCAGCAGGGAAGGGACTAGCGGGAGTTACAATGAGCAGTTCTTC; J: TRBJ2-1; V: TRBV5-1; size: -; D: TRBD2
CDR3: CASSVLGQGEIGSGNTIYF; DNA: TGTGCCAGCAGCGTATTAGGACAGGGGGAAATTGGCTCTGGAAACACCATATATTTT; J: TRBJ1-3; V: TRBV9; size: -; D: TRBD1
CDR3: CSASIRSGFYNEQFF; DNA: TGCAGTGCTAGTATCCGAAGCGGTTTCTACAATGAGCAGTTCTTC; J: TRBJ2-1; V: TRBV20-1; size: -; D: -
CDR3: CASSANTAGDEQYF; DNA: TGTGCCAGCTCCGCTAATACAGCGGGAGACGAGCAGTACTTC; J: TRBJ2-7; V: TRBV18; size: -; D: TRBD2
CDR3: CASSERTSGRVEQYF; DNA: TGTGCCAGCAGCGAAAGGACTAGCGGGAGAGTCGAGCAGTACTTC; J: TRBJ2-7; V: TRBV5-4; size: -; D: TRBD2
CDR3: CASSYRTSGMTWETQYF; DNA: TGTGCCAGCAGCTATAGGACTAGCGGGATGACGTGGGAGACCCAGTACTTC; J: TRBJ2-5; V: TRBV5-6; size: -; D: TRBD2
CDR3: CASSQYPYGYTF; DNA: TGTGCCAGCTCGCAGTATCCCTATGGCTACACCTTC; J: TRBJ1-2; V: TRBV2; size: -; D: -
CDR3: CASRGAYEQYF; DNA: TGTGCCAGCAGGGGAGCCTACGAGCAGTACTTC; J: TRBJ2-7; V: TRBV28; size: -; D: -